Following are 29 T cell receptor beta chains from one sample sequenced in a study of PD-1 blockade in classical Hodgkin lymphoma. The table came from immunoSEQ multiplex PCR; TCRdb's copy has only in-frame clones and leaves some out. The sample yields 20,000 to 25,000 clones, 70% to 75% seen once. As to time point: cycle 4 day 1 (C4D1), after 5 to 7 weeks of nivolumab. Each patient experienced a relapse that followed autologous stem cell transplantation, and brentuximab vedotin exposure varied. The sequences come from peripheral blood mononuclear cells (PBMCs), collected before the fourth cycle of nivolumab. These receptors were taken from a human donor with classical Hodgkin lymphoma.

CDR3 sequence (DNA): TGTGCCAGCAGTTTATCCCAGACTAGCGGGGATACGCAGTATTTT. Protein product: CASSLSQTSGDTQYF. The genes are TRBV28 and TRBJ2-3, with 10 bases matching TRBD2. Germline assignment: CDR1 MDHEN and CDR2 SYDVKM. CDR3 length: 15 residues. V lost 1 base, J lost 6 bases, and 4 bases stayed unmatched.

CDR3 region: CASSIRGLATGELFF. The DNA of the CDR3 is TGTGCCAGCAGCATCCGGGGACTAGCGACCGGGGAGCTGTTTTTT. The chain employs TRBV9 and TRBJ2-2, with 10 bases identical to TRBD2. The V segment lost 4 bases and the J segment 5 bases; nucleotides outside the gene matches: 5. Germline V gene lookup returns CDR1 SGDLS and CDR2 YYNGEE. This CDR3 is 15 amino acids long.

This clone showed up just a few times. The genes are TRBV7-9 and TRBJ2-3, with TRBD2 as a possible D gene (5 bases). Germline assignment: CDR1 SEHNR and CDR2 FQNEAQ (reference sequence). The CDR3 spans 15 residues. V was clipped by 1 base and J by 4 bases, with 12 bases between them. CDR3: CASSLGRSGSDTQYF. CDR3 bases: TGTGCCAGCAGCTTAGGGCGGTCGGGGTCAGATACGCAGTATTTT.

The genes are TRBV4-1 and TRBJ1-1, with TRBD1 identical over 9 bases. CDR1 is MGHRA, CDR2 YSYEKL, per germline. This CDR3 contains 17 residues. V lost 1 base and J lost 3; bases outside the gene matches: 9. CDR3 coding DNA: TGCGCCAGCAGCCAAGTCCCGGGACAGGGTCTGGACACTGAAGCTTTCTTT. Translation gives CASSQVPGQGLDTEAFF.

The chain has TRBV5-4 and TRBJ1-1, with D possibly being TRBD1 (6 bases). This CDR3 is 13 amino acids long. The germline V and J ends were trimmed by 0 bases and 7 bases, with 10 bases remaining between them. Per germline, CDR1 SGHNT and CDR2 YYREEE (reference sequence). Here the CDR3 DNA reads TGTGCCAGCAGCTTGGGGGGGGCGGGTGAAGCTTTCTTT. It codes for CASSLGGAGEAFF.

The chain carries TRBV19 and TRBJ2-2, with 8 nucleotides matching TRBD2. Looked up from germline, CDR1 is LNHDA and CDR2 is SQIVND (reference sequence). V was clipped by 2 bases and J by 6 bases; unmatched bases: 5. This CDR3 has 15 amino acids. The chain's CDR3 is CASSILAGGSGELFF. The CDR3 nucleotides are TGTGCCAGTAGTATACTGGCGGGAGGATCCGGGGAGCTGTTTTTT. Supplemented by reference TRBV19 and TRBJ2-2, the full variable domain reads DGGITQSPKYLFRKEGQNVTLSCEQNLNHDAMYWYRQDPGQGLRLIYYSQIVNDFQKGDIAEGYSVSREKKESFPLTVTSAQKNPTAFYLCASSILAGGSGELFFGEGSRLTVL.

CDR3 sequence reads: CASSYSMFSAGNTQYF. CDR3 nucleotides: TGTGCCAGCAGTTACTCGATGTTTTCAGCGGGAAATACGCAGTATTTT. The chain is built from TRBV6-5 and TRBJ2-3; TRBD2 agrees at 7 bases. The V gene's germline CDR1 is MNHEY and CDR2 SVGAGI. The V segment lost 0 bases and the J segment 7 bases; nucleotides outside the gene matches: 10. CDR3 size: 16 residues.

This chain uses TRBV2 with TRBJ2-1; weak D call: TRBD2 (6 bases). The germline CDR1 and CDR2 sequences are SNHLY and FYNNEI. The V and J ends lost 5 bases and 7 bases respectively, with 12 bases between them. The CDR3 loop spans 13 amino acids. The CDR3 here is CASSPLLANEQFF. The CDR3 DNA reads TGTGCCAGCAGTCCGTTACTAGCTAATGAGCAGTTCTTC.

The V call is TRBV5-1, the J call TRBJ1-2, with 7 positions matching TRBD1. The germline V gene has CDR1 SGHRS and CDR2 YFSETQ. The CDR3 totals 14 residues. V shed 0 bases and J 7 bases; nucleotides not matched to a gene: 6. This chain's CDR3 is CASSLASGDSGYTF. CDR3 in DNA: TGCGCCAGCAGCTTGGCGTCAGGGGACAGTGGCTACACCTTC.

This clone was seen just once. The chain is built from TRBV7-3 and TRBJ2-1; D is unclear. Germline loops: CDR1 SGHTA, CDR2 FQGTGA. Trimming pared 0 bases from V and 8 bases from J, leaving 17 bases between. The CDR3 consists of 16 residues. The CDR3 DNA reads TGTGCCAGCAGCTTAACGGTTAATTTGGCGTCGGATGAGCAGTTCTTC. It yields the protein CASSLTVNLASDEQFF.

This clone was observed a few times. The chain employs TRBV19 and TRBJ1-6, with D unclear. CDR1 LNHDA and CDR2 SQIVND come from the germline V gene (reference sequence). The ends were cut back, 6 bases at V and 0 bases at J, with 12 bases in the middle. This CDR3 is built from 16 residues. The CDR3 bases are TGTGCCAGTAGCCCTCGAGGCTTCTCCTATAATTCACCCCTCCACTTT. Translating it yields CASSPRGFSYNSPLHF.

On this clone itself: Other nucleotide sequences in the sample specify the same CDR3. The V gene is TRBV5-4, the J gene TRBJ2-1; the D call may be TRBD1 or TRBD2 (5 bases each). There are 15 residues in the CDR3. Germline CDR1 SGHNT, CDR2 YYREEE (reference sequence). Trimming left V 0 bases short and J 0 bases short, with 7 bases between. The CDR3 here is CASSLGGSSYNEQFF. In DNA form, the CDR3 reads TGTGCCAGCAGCTTGGGGGGGAGCTCCTACAATGAGCAGTTCTTC.

This clone was seen only a few times. The CDR3 protein is CASSLGETQYF. CDR3 coding DNA: TGTGCCAGCAGTTTGGGAGAGACCCAGTACTTC. The gene calls are TRBV28 and TRBJ2-5; D not certain. The V gene lost 3 bases and the J gene lost 4 bases, with 3 bases spanning the gap. This CDR3 is built from 11 residues. The germline V gene has CDR1 MDHEN and CDR2 SYDVKM. Filled out from reference TRBV28 and TRBJ2-5, the complete variable domain reads DVKVTQSSRYLVKRTGEKVFLECVQDMDHENMFWYRQDPGLGLRLIYFSYDVKMKEKGDIPEGYSVSREKKERFSLILESASTNQTSMYLCASSLGETQYFGPGTRLLVL.

V gene TRBV4-1 combines with J gene TRBJ2-5; TRBD1 aligns across 7 bases. The end of the DNA aligns better with TRBJ2-7, so the J call may be wrong. This CDR3 spans 13 amino acids. Germline V CDR1 and CDR2: MGHRA, YSYEKL. CDR3 region: CASSHTGASEQYF. The CDR3 nucleotides read TGCGCCAGCAGCCATACAGGGGCGAGCGAGCAGTACTTC.

The chain carries TRBV7-2 and TRBJ1-4; TRBD1 aligns across 7 bases. The trim removed 7 bases at V and 7 bases at J, leaving 12 bases unmatched. CDR3 size: 15 residues. The V gene's germline CDR1 is SGHTA and CDR2 FQGNSA. CDR3 DNA sequence: TGTGCCAGCAACCAAGGGGGCGCGAGCGGTGAAAAACTGTTTTTT. Protein: CASNQGGASGEKLFF.

CDR3 nucleotides: TGCGCCAGCAGCCAAGAGGGGAGCGTTGGGGCGGGCGGGGAGCTGTTTTTT. Amino acids: CASSQEGSVGAGGELFF. The V call is TRBV4-1, the J call TRBJ2-2; D is perhaps TRBD1 or TRBD2 (5 bases each). V was cut by 0 bases and J by 7 bases, with 18 bases left in between. The CDR3 is made up of 17 amino acids. Germline values: CDR1 MGHRA, CDR2 YSYEKL.

The chain combines TRBV5-1 with TRBJ2-3, with D possibly called TRBD1 or TRBD2 (5 bases each). V gave up 0 bases and J gave up 8 bases, with 10 bases separating them. Germline assignment: CDR1 SGHRS and CDR2 YFSETQ. This CDR3 is 13 amino acids long. The CDR3 region has the DNA TGCGCCAGCAGCTTGGCCTATGGGGGTACGCAGTATTTT. The encoded protein is CASSLAYGGTQYF. Full variable domain (remainder filled in from reference TRBV5-1 and TRBJ2-3): KAGVTQTPRYLIKTRGQQVTLSCSPISGHRSVSWYQQTPGQGLQFLFEYFSETQRNKGNFPGRFSGRQFSNSRSEMNVSTLELGDSALYLCASSLAYGGTQYFGPGTRLTVL.

V is TRBV6-5 and J is TRBJ1-1; unclear D gene. V lost 3 bases, J lost 2 bases, and 10 bases lay in between. CDR1 MNHEY and CDR2 SVGAGI come from the germline V gene. The CDR3 is 14 residues long. This CDR3 is CASSYEGYNTEAFF. In DNA, the CDR3 is TGTGCCAGCAGTTATGAAGGTTATAACACTGAAGCTTTCTTT.

This clone ranks as medium-sized (0.01 to 0.1%). The V and J genes are TRBV28 and TRBJ1-2; D is unclear. This CDR3 has 12 amino acids. Trimming took off 6 bases at V and 4 bases at J, with 9 bases between the two ends. Germline CDR1 MDHEN, CDR2 SYDVKM. The CDR3 is CASSPKGYGYTF. As DNA, the CDR3 is TGTGCCAGCAGCCCAAAGGGCTATGGCTACACCTTC.

J is TRBJ2-1 and V is TRBV11-2; TRBD2 aligns across 7 bases. V was clipped by 5 bases and J by 9 bases; unmatched bases: 13. Germline values: CDR1 SGHAT, CDR2 FQNNGV. The CDR3 spans 15 residues. Written as DNA, the CDR3 is TGTGCCAGCAGCCCCCCAGGGACTATTCCTGGTGAGCAGTTCTTC. This translates into CASSPPGTIPGEQFF.

The chain uses TRBV7-8 and TRBJ1-5; D gene ambiguous. Germline CDR1 SGHVS, CDR2 FQNEAQ. The CDR3 has 12 residues. V was trimmed by 2 bases and J by 1 base, leaving 0 bases between them. CDR3 nucleotide sequence: TGTGCCAGCAGCTTAAGCAATCAGCCCCAGCATTTT. It translates to CASSLSNQPQHF.

This rearrangement joins TRBV18 to TRBJ2-3; D is possibly TRBD2 (5 bases). From germline, CDR1 is KGHSH and CDR2 LQKENI. Trimming took off 5 bases at V and 0 bases at J, with 12 bases between the two ends. This CDR3 has 15 residues. The CDR3: CASSTQRLSTDTQYF. Here the CDR3 DNA reads TGTGCCAGCTCAACCCAGCGGCTTAGCACAGATACGCAGTATTTT. The entire variable domain, with the rest obtained from reference TRBV18 and TRBJ2-3, is as follows: NAGVMQNPRHLVRRRGQEARLRCSPMKGHSHVYWYRQLPEEGLKFMVYLQKENIIDESGMPKERFSAEFPKEGPSILRIQQVVRGDSAAYFCASSTQRLSTDTQYFGPGTRLTVL.

V and J are TRBV11-2 and TRBJ2-7; possibly TRBD1 for D (6 bases). Germline V gene lookup returns CDR1 SGHAT and CDR2 FQNNGV. The CDR3 is 16 residues long. Trimming took 6 bases from V and 0 from J, leaving 18 bases between them. In DNA form, the CDR3 reads TGTGCCAGCAGGGAAGGACAGTTGAAGAGCTCCTACGAGCAGTACTTC. It encodes CASREGQLKSSYEQYF.

A single count supports this clone. V and J are TRBV5-6 and TRBJ2-1; 7 bases map to TRBD1. The CDR3 extends over 13 amino acids. Germline CDR1 reads SGHDT; CDR2 reads YYEEEE. J lost 4 bases, V lost 5 bases, and 3 bases had no gene match. CDR3 bases: TGTGCCAGCAGGGGACAGATTTACAATGAGCAGTTCTTC. It encodes CASRGQIYNEQFF.

This clone was observed a few times. The chain employs TRBV6-5 and TRBJ1-3, with D hard to call. Per germline, CDR1 MNHEY and CDR2 SVGAGI. The CDR3 contains 13 residues. Trimming took 5 bases from V and 4 from J, leaving 9 bases between them. The CDR3 nucleotides read TGTGCCAGCAGTACCCCAGGAGGAAACACCATATATTTT. Its translation is CASSTPGGNTIYF.

The rearrangement links TRBV2 to TRBJ1-4; maybe TRBD1 (6 bases). V lost 8 bases and J lost 3, with 10 bases in between. The CDR3 extends over 13 amino acids. Germline loops: CDR1 SNHLY, CDR2 FYNNEI. The chain's CDR3 is CASGGAANEKLFF. For the CDR3, the DNA is TGTGCCAGCGGGGGGGCCGCTAATGAAAAACTGTTTTTT. The full variable domain, in which reference TRBV2 and TRBJ1-4 provide the parts outside the CDR3, is EPEVTQTPSHQVTQMGQEVILRCVPISNHLYFYWYRQILGQKVEFLVSFYNNEISEKSEIFDDQFSVERPDGSNFTLKIRSTKLEDSAMYFCASGGAANEKLFFGSGTQLSVL.

The chain recombines TRBV4-1 with TRBJ2-3, with 12 nucleotides matching TRBD1. The J segment lost 5 bases and the V segment lost 5 bases, leaving 8 bases of the junction unmatched. This CDR3 has 16 residues. Germline values: CDR1 MGHRA, CDR2 YSYEKL. The CDR3 loop is CASSERDRGRGDTQYF. DNA for the CDR3: TGCGCCAGCAGCGAAAGGGACAGGGGGCGTGGAGATACGCAGTATTTT.

The chain is built from TRBV6-1 and TRBJ2-7, with 8 bases lining up with TRBD1. Trimming removed 4 bases from V and 0 bases from J; junction bases left unmatched: 11. CDR1 is MNHNS and CDR2 is SASEGT in the germline V gene. CDR3 length: 17 amino acids. CDR3 region: CASSVTSGTGSSYEQYF. In DNA form, the CDR3 reads TGTGCCAGCAGTGTCACCTCCGGGACAGGTAGCTCCTACGAGCAGTACTTC.

V gene TRBV18 combines with J gene TRBJ1-4; tentative D call: TRBD1 (6 bases). V was clipped by 3 bases and J by 5 bases, with 13 bases between them. The V gene's germline CDR1 is KGHSH and CDR2 LQKENI. The CDR3 sequence is 15 residues long. The CDR3 DNA reads as TGTGCCAGCTCACCCAGGAGACAGGTGAATGAAAAACTGTTTTTT. Amino acids: CASSPRRQVNEKLFF.